The 8 T cell receptor beta chains given below trace back to one sample, sequenced in a study of blood T cells in healthy people across ages. Combining a sample-barcoded 5' primer with a J-beta primer mix, a second PCR ran for 7 to 11 cycles. TCRdb itself ran the 5' RACE reads through MiXCR, one entry per CDR3 protein. The sample lists almost 300,000 distinct CDR3 sequences, around 29% seen once, with around 29% in the top ten. Sequenced material: blood. Receptors originate from a woman between 70 and 85 years old in good health.

V is TRBV5-1 and J is TRBJ2-3; D may be TRBD1 (6 bases). The CDR3 is 16 residues long. Germline lookup yields CDR1 SGHRS and CDR2 YFSETQ. V gave up 4 bases and J gave up 3 bases, with 18 bases separating them. The CDR3 nucleotides read TGCGCCAGCAGCCAGACAGGACCTATTGCGACAGATACGCAGTATTTT. Translation gives CASSQTGPIATDTQYF.

CDR3 region: CSAGGGQGLRETQYF. CDR3 sequence (DNA): TGCAGTGCTGGGGGCGGACAGGGTCTGCGAGAGACCCAGTACTTC. The rearrangement joins TRBV20-1 to TRBJ2-5; 8 bases map to TRBD1. V lost 5 bases to trimming and J lost 4 bases; unmatched junction nucleotides: 12. The germline V gene has CDR1 DFQATT and CDR2 SNEGSKA (reference sequence). This CDR3 is 15 amino acids long.

The rearrangement links TRBV29-1 to TRBJ1-2; TRBD1 aligns across 7 bases. The CDR3 totals 14 residues. Trimming cost V 4 bases and J 8 bases; bases outside gene matches: 13. Germline V gene sequence: CDR1 SQVTM, CDR2 ANQGSEA. The CDR3 reads CSVGFFQGGRGYTF. For the CDR3, the DNA is TGCAGCGTTGGGTTTTTCCAGGGGGGTCGGGGCTACACCTTC.

J is TRBJ2-7 and V is TRBV5-1, with 9 bases matching TRBD2. CDR3 length: 16 amino acids. With V trimmed by 0 bases and J by 3 bases, 7 bases remained unmatched. Per germline, CDR1 SGHRS and CDR2 YFSETQ. CDR3 nucleotide sequence: TGCGCCAGCAGCTTGGGGCTAGCGGGATCATACTACGAGCAGTACTTC. Amino acids: CASSLGLAGSYYEQYF.

This clonotype has ten or more counts. The J gene is TRBJ1-2, the V gene TRBV9, with a weak D call TRBD1 (5 bases). This CDR3 region has 14 residues. From germline, CDR1 is SGDLS and CDR2 YYNGEE. Trimming cost V 3 bases and J 6 bases, with 15 bases left between them. This CDR3 is CASSGVRTTHGYTF. CDR3 nucleotide sequence: TGTGCCAGCAGCGGAGTAAGGACAACTCATGGCTACACCTTC.

V gene TRBV28 combines with J gene TRBJ1-4; D not certain. Germline lookup yields CDR1 MDHEN and CDR2 SYDVKM. Deletions cut 8 bases from V and 5 bases from J, with 15 bases between. CDR3 length: 14 amino acids. CDR3 bases: TGTGCCAGCCAACTATTGCGGGAAAATGAAAAACTGTTTTTT. The encoded protein is CASQLLRENEKLFF.

This clonotype was observed a handful of times. The V and J genes are TRBV20-1 and TRBJ2-2; D gene uncertain. CDR3 length: 12 residues. Trimming pared 5 bases from V and 4 bases from J, leaving 8 bases between. Germline CDR1 and CDR2: DFQATT and SNEGSKA (reference sequence). CDR3 nucleotides: TGCAGTGCTCAACCTGGCACCGGGGAGCTGTTTTTT. It is translated as CSAQPGTGELFF.

There are a few counts of this clonotype. The chain carries TRBV19 and TRBJ2-7, with D possibly TRBD2 on 7 matching bases. Looked up from germline, CDR1 is LNHDA and CDR2 is SQIVND (reference sequence). The CDR3 spans 14 residues. V lost 10 bases to trimming and J lost 6 bases, with 22 bases between them. CDR3 sequence reads: CATRGVGTSFEQYF. The CDR3 nucleotides are TGTGCCACCCGGGGGGTCGGGACATCATTCGAGCAGTACTTC.